This T cell receptor beta chain was sequenced for a study of OX40 agonist ivuxolimab in advanced cancers. Study overall: Of mixed ages from about 20 to 85 and averaging around 60 years, the group was approximately 84% male.

Remarks on this clone: Its antigen is currently unknown.

Findings and limits, study-wide: Normalized T-cell clonal expansion was also low in some nonresponders.

TCRdb keeps only in-frame clones here, not all; method: immunoSEQ multiplex PCR. The sample records over 55,000 clones, 91% being singletons. The CDR3 sequence is 13 residues long. The germline V and J ends were trimmed by 1 base and 9 bases, with 13 bases remaining between them. Germline V lookup: CDR1 MGHRA, CDR2 YSYEKL. Material: CD4+ or CD8+ T cells sorted from blood, obtained in a trial of the OX40 agonist ivuxolimab. The gene calls are TRBV4-1 and TRBJ2-7; D is perhaps TRBD2 (5 bases). The clonotype originates from an adult with an advanced solid tumor such as melanoma, head and neck, liver or kidney cancer. The CDR3 loop reads CASSQVGVRGQYF. The DNA for the CDR3 is TGCGCCAGCAGCCAAGTCGGCGTTCGGGGGCAGTACTTC.